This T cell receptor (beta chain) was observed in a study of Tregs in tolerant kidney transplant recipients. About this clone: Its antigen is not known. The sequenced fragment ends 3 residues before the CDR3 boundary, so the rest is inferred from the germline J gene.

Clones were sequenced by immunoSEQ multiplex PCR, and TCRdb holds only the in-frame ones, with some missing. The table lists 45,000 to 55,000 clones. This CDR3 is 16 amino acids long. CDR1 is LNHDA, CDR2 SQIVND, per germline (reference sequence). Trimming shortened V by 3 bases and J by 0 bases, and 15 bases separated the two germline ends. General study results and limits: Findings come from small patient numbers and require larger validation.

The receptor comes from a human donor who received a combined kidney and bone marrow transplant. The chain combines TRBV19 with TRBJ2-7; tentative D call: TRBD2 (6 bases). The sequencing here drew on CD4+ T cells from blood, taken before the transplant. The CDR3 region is CASSISKNSGSYEQYF. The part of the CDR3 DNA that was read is TGTGCCAGTAGTATTAGCAAGAATAGCGGCTCCTACGAG.